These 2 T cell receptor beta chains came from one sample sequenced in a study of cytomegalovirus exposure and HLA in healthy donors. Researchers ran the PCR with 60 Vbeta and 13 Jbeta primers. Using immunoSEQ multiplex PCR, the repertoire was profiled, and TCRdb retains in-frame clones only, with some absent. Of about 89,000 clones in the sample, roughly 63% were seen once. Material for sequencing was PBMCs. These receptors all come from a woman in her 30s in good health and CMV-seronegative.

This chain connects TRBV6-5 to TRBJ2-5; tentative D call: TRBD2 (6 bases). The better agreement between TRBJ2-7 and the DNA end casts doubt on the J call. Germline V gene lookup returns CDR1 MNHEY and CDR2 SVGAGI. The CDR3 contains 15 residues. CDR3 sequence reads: CASNPRATSFYEQYF. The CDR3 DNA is TGTGCCAGCAACCCCAGGGCAACTAGCTTCTACGAGCAGTACTTC.

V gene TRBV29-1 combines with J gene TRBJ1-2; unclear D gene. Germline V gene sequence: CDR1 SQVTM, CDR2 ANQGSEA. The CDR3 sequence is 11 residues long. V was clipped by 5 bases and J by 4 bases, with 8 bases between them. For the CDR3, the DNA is TGCAGCGTTCATCAGTCCTATGGCTACACCTTC. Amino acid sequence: CSVHQSYGYTF. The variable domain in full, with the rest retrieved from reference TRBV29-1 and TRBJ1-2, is SAVISQKPSRDICQRGTSLTIQCQVDSQVTMMFWYRQQPGQSLTLIATANQGSEATYESGFVIDKFPISRPNLTFSTLTVSNMSPEDSSIYLCSVHQSYGYTFGSGTRLTVV.